This TCR beta chain was retrieved from a study of cytomegalovirus exposure and HLA in healthy donors. 60 Vbeta and 13 Jbeta primers were used in PCR. TCRdb keeps only in-frame clones here, not all; method: immunoSEQ multiplex PCR. The top ten hold about 3.2% of the sample, which has tens of thousands of clones, approximately 80% seen once. With regard to this clone: Its specificity is unknown.

Germline-derived CDR1 and CDR2 are SGHDN and FVKESK. V lost 3 bases and J lost 3; bases outside the gene matches: 22. CDR3 length: 20 residues. Points from the study as a whole: TCR beta V- and J-gene trimming was later associated with a missense DCLRE1C variant. Cytomegalovirus association was assigned to 150 to 200 TCR beta chains.

The chain employs TRBV14 and TRBJ2-7; 8 bases agree with TRBD2. The origin of this receptor is a woman in her thirties in good health and CMV-seronegative. Source material: PBMCs. DNA for the CDR3: TGTGCCAGCAGCCATAACGGGGGGGCGAAAAAGTCCGGGAACCTCTACGAGCAGTACTTC. Residues: CASSHNGGAKKSGNLYEQYF.